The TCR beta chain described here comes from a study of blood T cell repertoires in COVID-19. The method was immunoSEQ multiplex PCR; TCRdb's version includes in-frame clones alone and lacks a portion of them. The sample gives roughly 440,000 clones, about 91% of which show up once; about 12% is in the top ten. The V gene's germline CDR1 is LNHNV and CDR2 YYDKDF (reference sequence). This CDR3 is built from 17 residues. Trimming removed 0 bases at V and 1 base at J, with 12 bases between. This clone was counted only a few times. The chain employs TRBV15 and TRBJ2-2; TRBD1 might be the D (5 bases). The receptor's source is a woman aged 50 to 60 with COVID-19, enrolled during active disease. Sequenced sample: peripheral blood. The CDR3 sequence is CATSRDKSRGNTGELFF. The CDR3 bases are TGTGCCACCAGCAGAGATAAGTCAAGGGGGAACACCGGGGAGCTGTTTTTT.